The 27 T cell receptor beta chains in this list originate from one sample, sequenced in a study of spatial heterogeneity in lung cancer. Time point in this sample: sample taken at primary tumor resection. Frozen PBMC, nontumor lung or tumor provided whole RNA, which was sequenced unsorted. One entry per CDR3 protein results from TCRdb running MiXCR on the 5' RACE reads. Of tens of thousands of distinct CDR3 sequences listed, approximately 12% were seen once; the top ten hold around 4.3%. Sequencing used PBMCs, obtained at surgery. The receptors were gathered from a male donor with early-stage non-small cell lung cancer.

This clonotype has just a few counts. For the CDR3, the DNA is TGTGCCAGCAGAGTAGACAGGGGGTTGTACTTC. Its translation: CASRVDRGLYF. The V call is TRBV2, the J call TRBJ2-7, with TRBD1 matching over 9 bases. The CDR3 is made up of 11 amino acids. CDR1 is SNHLY, CDR2 FYNNEI, per germline. The ends lost 6 bases at V and 12 bases at J; junction bases unmatched: 6.

This clonotype appeared a few times. The chain has TRBV21-1 and TRBJ2-1. TRBV21-1 is flagged as a pseudogene. There are 12 residues in the CDR3. The CDR3 reads CASSKWANEQFF. The CDR3 coding sequence is TGTGCCAGCAGCAAATGGGCCAATGAGCAGTTCTTC.

In this sample, this clonotype turned up many times. The chain employs TRBV29-1 and TRBJ1-2; D is uncertain. The CDR3 contains 11 residues. V lost 6 bases to trimming and J lost 4 bases, with 9 bases between them. The germline V gene has CDR1 SQVTM and CDR2 ANQGSEA. The CDR3 is CSVTLGYGYTF. The DNA of the CDR3 is TGCAGCGTCACTTTAGGCTATGGCTACACCTTC.

The chain joins TRBV29-1 to TRBJ2-3, with a weak D call TRBD1 (8 bases). The CDR3 contains 14 residues. Germline V gene data show CDR1 as SQVTM and CDR2 as ANQGSEA. Trimming took off 7 bases at V and 4 bases at J, with 18 bases between the two ends. The CDR3 here is CSAVRTGGADTQYF. CDR3 bases: TGCAGCGCCGTGAGAACAGGGGGGGCAGATACGCAGTATTTT.

This chain uses TRBV5-6 with TRBJ2-7; 7 nucleotides agree with TRBD2. Germline V gene data show CDR1 as SGHDT and CDR2 as YYEEEE. The trim removed 3 bases at V and 0 bases at J, leaving 0 bases unmatched. This CDR3 has 13 amino acids. The CDR3, as DNA: TGTGCCAGCAGCTCGGGGGGCTCCTACGAGCAGTACTTC. This translates into CASSSGGSYEQYF.

The chain links TRBV12-3 or TRBV12-4 to TRBJ1-6, with D maybe TRBD1 (5 bases). V lost 5 bases to trimming and J lost 5 bases, with 13 bases between them. CDR3 length: 15 amino acids. The CDR3 loop reads CASSRDAKNNSPLHF. In DNA form, the CDR3 reads TGTGCCAGCAGTCGGGACGCAAAAAATAATTCACCCCTCCACTTT.

The CDR3 reads CASSYGPVGQYF. CDR3 bases: TGTGCCAGCAGTTACGGACCGGTCGGGCAGTACTTC. This sequence joins TRBV25-1 and TRBJ2-7; D is ambiguous. The V and J ends lost 5 bases and 9 bases respectively, with 14 bases between them. Germline CDR1 MGHDK, CDR2 SYGVNS. CDR3 length: 12 residues.

The V gene is TRBV12-3 or TRBV12-4, the J gene TRBJ2-7; D is unresolved. V gave up 7 bases and J gave up 4 bases, with 20 bases separating them. The CDR3 spans 15 residues. CDR3 nucleotide sequence: TGTGCCAGCACCCCCTGGAGCAGTCTGGGGTACGAGCAGTACTTC. It yields the protein CASTPWSSLGYEQYF.

This clonotype was recorded a few times. The V call is TRBV6-1, the J call TRBJ2-1, with 7 bases lining up with TRBD1. The CDR3 is 15 residues long. The germline gives CDR1 MNHNS, CDR2 SASEGT. V dropped 7 bases and J dropped 0; count of bases not matched to a gene: 6. The CDR3 DNA reads TGTGCCAGCAAAAGACAGGGCAGCTCCTACAATGAGCAGTTCTTC. Amino acids: CASKRQGSSYNEQFF.

This clonotype was found a few times. V and J are TRBV3-1 and TRBJ2-7; D call uncertain. Trimming pared 0 bases from V and 6 bases from J, leaving 9 bases between. Germline assignment: CDR1 LGHDT and CDR2 YNNKEL (reference sequence). The CDR3 spans 13 residues. The CDR3 protein is CASSQDPLSEQYF. Here the CDR3 DNA reads TGTGCCAGCAGCCAAGATCCGTTATCCGAGCAGTACTTC.

This clonotype was seen only a few times. The rearrangement joins TRBV7-3 to TRBJ2-1; no clear D. V lost 6 bases and J lost 0, with 12 bases in between. This CDR3 contains 15 residues. Looked up from germline, CDR1 is SGHTA and CDR2 is FQGTGA. CDR3 loop: CASSKDGVSYNEQFF. The CDR3 DNA reads TGTGCCAGCAGTAAGGACGGCGTCTCCTACAATGAGCAGTTCTTC.

The rearrangement joins TRBV5-5 to TRBJ1-1; D gene ambiguous. Germline V gene lookup returns CDR1 SGHKS and CDR2 YYEKEE (reference sequence). V was pared by 0 bases and J by 7 bases, with 7 bases between. This CDR3 contains 12 residues. This CDR3 reads CASSLVGDEAFF. The CDR3 DNA follows: TGTGCCAGCAGCTTGGTTGGGGATGAAGCTTTCTTT. The full variable domain, in which reference TRBV5-5 and TRBJ1-1 provide the parts outside the CDR3, is DAGVTQSPTHLIKTRGQQVTLRCSPISGHKSVSWYQQVLGQGPQFIFQYYEKEERGRGNFPDRFSARQFPNYSSELNVNALLLGDSALYLCASSLVGDEAFFGQGTRLTVV.

The rearrangement uses TRBV5-1 and TRBJ2-3, with a weak D call TRBD2 (6 bases). The CDR3 is 16 amino acids. Germline CDR1 and CDR2: SGHRS and YFSETQ. The V end lost 4 bases, the J end lost 5 bases, and 20 bases lay between the germline ends. The CDR3 sequence: CASSAEASASGDTQYF. CDR3 DNA sequence: TGCGCCAGCAGCGCCGAGGCTAGCGCCTCAGGAGATACGCAGTATTTT. Filled out from reference TRBV5-1 and TRBJ2-3, the complete variable domain reads KAGVTQTPRYLIKTRGQQVTLSCSPISGHRSVSWYQQTPGQGLQFLFEYFSETQRNKGNFPGRFSGRQFSNSRSEMNVSTLELGDSALYLCASSAEASASGDTQYFGPGTRLTVL.

J is TRBJ2-3 and V is TRBV7-9, with D unresolved. CDR3 length equals 13 residues. Trimming took off 1 base at V and 3 bases at J, with 5 bases between the two ends. CDR1 and CDR2 from the germline V gene are SEHNR and FQNEAQ (reference sequence). CDR3 DNA sequence: TGTGCCAGCAGCTTAGAGTCAACAGATACGCAGTATTTT. Amino acid sequence: CASSLESTDTQYF.

CDR3 DNA sequence: TGTGCCAGCAGCCAAGATGCAGGGTTTCACGACGAGCAGTACTTC. Its translation is CASSQDAGFHDEQYF. V usage is TRBV3-1 and J usage is TRBJ2-7, with D maybe TRBD1 (5 bases). The CDR3 has 15 amino acids. Looked up from germline, CDR1 is LGHDT and CDR2 is YNNKEL (reference sequence). Trimming took 0 bases from V and 5 from J, leaving 14 bases between them.

This sequence joins TRBV5-4 and TRBJ2-3; 10 positions agree with TRBD2. Per the germline V gene, CDR1 is SGHNT and CDR2 is YYREEE (reference sequence). The CDR3 has 16 amino acids. Trimming at V came to 5 bases and at J to 4 bases, leaving 10 bases not matched to a gene. The CDR3: CASRGASGGGADTQYF. The CDR3 bases are TGTGCCAGCAGGGGAGCTAGCGGGGGCGGAGCAGATACGCAGTATTTT.

V is TRBV29-1 and J is TRBJ2-7, with TRBD1 matching over 9 bases. The CDR3 spans 14 residues. V was clipped by 3 bases and J by 0 bases; unmatched bases: 3. Looked up from germline, CDR1 is SQVTM and CDR2 is ANQGSEA. The CDR3: CSVETGGTSYEQYF. Here the CDR3 DNA reads TGCAGCGTTGAGACAGGGGGGACCTCCTACGAGCAGTACTTC.

This clonotype has more than one count but fewer than ten. The CDR3 loop is CASSPGSAYEQYF. The CDR3, as DNA: TGTGCCAGCAGCCCCGGATCTGCCTACGAGCAGTACTTC. V usage is TRBV7-9 and J usage is TRBJ2-7; the D is unclear. The length of the CDR3 is 13 residues. The V gene's germline CDR1 is SEHNR and CDR2 FQNEAQ (reference sequence). V was cut by 5 bases and J by 2 bases, with 10 bases left in between.

This clonotype occurred a few times. The chain employs TRBV29-1 and TRBJ1-1; D perhaps matches TRBD1 (5 bases). The CDR3 has 13 amino acids. Germline V gene lookup returns CDR1 SQVTM and CDR2 ANQGSEA. Deletions cut 7 bases from V and 3 bases from J, with 15 bases between. The CDR3 nucleotides are TGCAGCGGGGGGAGGGGAGAGGACACTGAAGCTTTCTTT. Translated, it gives CSGGRGEDTEAFF. Full variable domain (outside the CDR3, taken from reference TRBV29-1 and TRBJ1-1): SAVISQKPSRDICQRGTSLTIQCQVDSQVTMMFWYRQQPGQSLTLIATANQGSEATYESGFVIDKFPISRPNLTFSTLTVSNMSPEDSSIYLCSGGRGEDTEAFFGQGTRLTVV.

The V gene is TRBV25-1, the J gene TRBJ2-7; TRBD1 is a possible D gene (6 bases). Germline loops: CDR1 MGHDK, CDR2 SYGVNS. Trimming pared 3 bases from V and 5 bases from J, leaving 14 bases between. This CDR3 has 14 residues. CDR3 region: CASSDTTGLNEQYF. As DNA, the CDR3 is TGTGCCAGCAGTGATACTACAGGGTTGAACGAGCAGTACTTC.

J is TRBJ2-3 and V is TRBV6-1, with unresolved D. The CDR3 contains 16 residues. The germline V gene encodes CDR1 MNHNS and CDR2 SASEGT. V lost 0 bases and J 2 bases, leaving 12 bases between the germline ends. The CDR3 spells CASSEAPSISTDTQYF. In DNA, the CDR3 is TGTGCCAGCAGTGAAGCGCCATCAATTTCCACAGATACGCAGTATTTT.

V is TRBV29-1 and J is TRBJ2-7; D remains unclear. CDR3 length: 12 residues. Trimming removed 0 bases from V and 2 bases from J, with 5 bases in between. CDR1 is SQVTM, CDR2 ANQGSEA, per germline. The DNA of the CDR3 is TGCAGCGTTGAAGACACCGCCTACGAGCAGTACTTC. It translates to CSVEDTAYEQYF.

The chain is built from TRBV27 and TRBJ1-5, with 8 bases fitting TRBD1. The CDR3 is 15 amino acids. In germline, CDR1 is MNHEY, CDR2 SMNVEV (reference sequence). Losses at the gene ends were 3 bases for V and 6 bases for J; bases not matched to a gene: 7. CDR3 DNA: TGTGCCAGCAGTTTGGGGCAGGGGGCTTTTCAGCCCCAGCATTTT. Translating it yields CASSLGQGAFQPQHF.

In this sample, this clonotype turned up a few times. V gene TRBV24-1 combines with J gene TRBJ2-6, with TRBD1 matching 7 bases. J gave up 1 base and V 4 bases, and 9 bases lay outside the gene matches. The germline V gene encodes CDR1 KGHDR and CDR2 SFDVKD. CDR3 length equals 18 residues. The CDR3 loop is CATSDSGTDPSGANVLTF. CDR3 coding DNA: TGTGCCACCAGTGACTCCGGGACAGACCCTTCTGGGGCCAACGTCCTGACTTTC.

In this sample, this clonotype turned up a few times. J is TRBJ2-7 and V is TRBV20-1; tentative D call: TRBD2 (5 bases). The CDR3 spans 15 residues. Trimming stripped 0 bases from V and 1 base from J, with 13 bases between. CDR1 DFQATT and CDR2 SNEGSKA come from the germline V gene (reference sequence). The CDR3 DNA reads TGCAGTGCTAGAGATCCCAGCGGAACGTCCTACGAGCAGTACTTC. It codes for CSARDPSGTSYEQYF.

V is TRBV6-5 and J is TRBJ2-3, with 7 bases lining up with TRBD2. This CDR3 is built from 18 residues. The V gene's germline CDR1 is MNHEY and CDR2 SVGAGI. V shed 6 bases, J shed 4 bases, and the junction held 19 bases outside the gene matches. The CDR3 coding sequence is TGTGCCAGCAGCCGTACTCCGGTGGCGGGCGGGGGAGCAGATACGCAGTATTTT. This sequence encodes CASSRTPVAGGGADTQYF.

This clonotype was found a few times. The chain uses TRBV27 and TRBJ2-7; either TRBD1 or TRBD2 may supply D (7 bases each). This CDR3 comprises 14 residues. The V gene lost 5 bases and the J gene lost 2 bases, with 13 bases spanning the gap. CDR1 and CDR2 (germline): MNHEY, SMNVEV (reference sequence). The CDR3 DNA follows: TGTGCCAGCAGTCCCCAGGGGGGGCCCTACGAGCAGTACTTC. This gives the protein CASSPQGGPYEQYF.